These 31 T cell receptor beta chains originate from one sample sequenced in a study of blood T cell repertoires in COVID-19. Produced via immunoSEQ multiplex PCR; TCRdb's table is partial and in-frame only. In the table there are 200,000 to 250,000 clones, roughly 85% of which are singletons. Sequences were obtained from PBMCs or T cells enriched from blood (not recorded which). The receptors were sampled from a man aged 35 to 55 who had recovered from COVID-19.

The gene calls are TRBV3-1 (or the pseudogene TRBV3-2) and TRBJ1-2; TRBD1 matches at 10 bases. The ends lost 3 bases at V and 5 bases at J; junction bases unmatched: 3. Germline CDR1 LGHDT, CDR2 YNNKEL (reference sequence). CDR3 length equals 14 residues. In DNA, the CDR3 is TGTGCCAGCAGCCAGGGACAGGGGTCTTATGGCTACACCTTC. Its protein is CASSQGQGSYGYTF.

J is TRBJ2-5 and V is TRBV5-6; 9 bases are a match to TRBD1. V shed 3 bases, J shed 7 bases, and the junction held 4 bases outside the gene matches. CDR1 is SGHDT and CDR2 is YYEEEE in the germline V gene. CDR3 length equals 13 residues. CDR3 residues: CASSWDREGTQYF. The CDR3 DNA is TGTGCCAGCAGCTGGGACAGGGAGGGGACCCAGTACTTC.

The genes are TRBV6-5 and TRBJ2-5; the D gene is possibly TRBD2 (5 bases). Germline lookup yields CDR1 MNHEY and CDR2 SVGAGI. The length of the CDR3 is 14 residues. V was clipped by 7 bases and J by 5 bases, with 17 bases between them. In DNA, the CDR3 is TGTGCCAGCAATCGGCCGGGATCGGGGGAGACCCAGTACTTC. Translated, it gives CASNRPGSGETQYF.

This clone was counted a single time. The V gene is TRBV4-1, the J gene TRBJ1-6, with TRBD1 matching over 10 bases. V dropped 4 bases and J dropped 9; count of bases not matched to a gene: 9. CDR1 and CDR2 (germline): MGHRA, YSYEKL. The CDR3 extends over 16 amino acids. The DNA for the CDR3 is TGCGCCAGCAGCCCCCATAACCGGGACAGGGGTTCACCCCTCCACTTT. Translating gives CASSPHNRDRGSPLHF.

The chain is built from TRBV6-4 and TRBJ2-7; a possible D gene is TRBD1 (6 bases). Trimming removed 4 bases at V and 5 bases at J, with 12 bases between. CDR3 length: 13 residues. CDR1 is MRHNA, CDR2 SNTAGT, per germline. CDR3 in DNA: TGTGCCAGCAGTGTACAGGGTGGGGACGAGCAGTACTTC. This codes for CASSVQGGDEQYF.

This rearrangement joins TRBV7-9 to TRBJ2-1; D remains ambiguous. This CDR3 contains 12 residues. Between the trimmed V and J ends, which lost 1 base and 6 bases, there was a span of 4 bases. Germline CDR1 and CDR2: SEHNR and FQNEAQ (reference sequence). The CDR3 spells CASSLGANEQFF. CDR3 coding DNA: TGTGCCAGCAGCTTAGGCGCCAATGAGCAGTTCTTC.

The genes are TRBV7-8 and TRBJ1-6; no reliable D call. V lost 1 base and J 9 bases, leaving 7 bases between the germline ends. This CDR3 is built from 13 residues. CDR1 SGHVS and CDR2 FQNEAQ come from the germline V gene. The CDR3 spells CASSLEEASPLHF. As DNA, the CDR3 is TGTGCCAGCAGCTTAGAGGAGGCTTCACCCCTCCACTTT.

This chain connects TRBV19 to TRBJ2-7; TRBD1 matches 9 bases. The CDR3 covers 13 residues. Germline V CDR1 and CDR2: LNHDA, SQIVND (reference sequence). With 6 bases clipped from V and 6 bases from J, the junction kept 6 bases outside the gene matches. The CDR3 loop reads CASRPTGGSEQYF. In DNA form, the CDR3 reads TGTGCCAGTAGGCCAACAGGGGGCTCCGAGCAGTACTTC.

This rearrangement joins TRBV5-4 to TRBJ2-3; 10 bases agree with TRBD2. Trimming removed 4 bases from V and 2 bases from J; junction bases left unmatched: 7. This CDR3 has 16 amino acids. Germline V gene lookup returns CDR1 SGHNT and CDR2 YYREEE (reference sequence). The CDR3 is CASSIPGTSATDTQYF. CDR3 in DNA: TGTGCCAGCAGCATACCCGGGACTAGCGCCACAGATACGCAGTATTTT.

On this clone itself: Different DNA sequences within this sample yield the same CDR3. The chain is built from TRBV6-4 and TRBJ2-1, with 12 bases that match TRBD2. Per the germline V gene, CDR1 is MRHNA and CDR2 is SNTAGT. The V segment lost 3 bases and the J segment 3 bases; nucleotides outside the gene matches: 0. The CDR3 contains 15 residues. CDR3 region: CASSETSGSYNEQFF. For the CDR3, the DNA is TGTGCCAGCAGTGAGACTAGCGGGAGCTACAATGAGCAGTTCTTC.

The chain carries TRBV4-1 and TRBJ2-7, with D maybe TRBD2 (6 bases). V was trimmed by 4 bases and J by 4 bases, leaving 20 bases between them. The CDR3 has 16 residues. Germline V gives CDR1 MGHRA, CDR2 YSYEKL. This chain's CDR3 is CASSPLFGRDKYEQYF. Here the CDR3 DNA reads TGCGCCAGCAGCCCTCTGTTTGGGCGGGATAAATACGAGCAGTACTTC.

This chain joins TRBV5-5 and TRBJ1-1, with D maybe TRBD1 (5 bases). The CDR3 totals 15 residues. Trimming cost V 0 bases and J 4 bases, with 13 bases left between them. Germline-derived CDR1 and CDR2 are SGHKS and YYEKEE (reference sequence). CDR3 residues: CASSLAPGVFTEAFF. The CDR3 coding sequence is TGTGCCAGCAGCTTGGCCCCGGGGGTGTTCACTGAAGCTTTCTTT.

The chain uses TRBV3-1 (or the pseudogene TRBV3-2) and TRBJ1-2, with D perhaps TRBD1 (6 bases). Trimming removed 4 bases from V and 3 bases from J, with 9 bases in between. This CDR3 spans 13 amino acids. Germline values: CDR1 LGHDT, CDR2 YNNKEL (reference sequence). The CDR3 DNA follows: TGTGCCAGCAGCCCAGGGGATGACTATGGCTACACCTTC. This sequence encodes CASSPGDDYGYTF.

This chain links TRBV12-3 or TRBV12-4 with TRBJ1-2; the match to TRBD1 covers 9 bases. This CDR3 is built from 13 residues. V shed 6 bases and J 6 bases; nucleotides not matched to a gene: 5. As DNA, the CDR3 is TGTGCCAGCAGGGACAGGGGAACGGATGGCTACACCTTC. Translated, it gives CASRDRGTDGYTF.

The chain couples TRBV20-1 to TRBJ2-7; D possibly corresponds to TRBD2 (5 bases). The CDR3 is 12 amino acids. The V end was cut by 3 bases, the J end by 4 bases, with 10 bases between. The germline V gene encodes CDR1 DFQATT and CDR2 SNEGSKA (reference sequence). CDR3 protein: CSASVGGYEQYF. Here the CDR3 DNA reads TGCAGTGCTAGTGTGGGCGGGTACGAGCAGTACTTC.

The chain joins TRBV19 to TRBJ1-1; D gene ambiguous. With 5 bases removed from V and 2 bases from J, the gap between germline ends came to 15 bases. This CDR3 is 15 amino acids long. Germline assignment: CDR1 LNHDA and CDR2 SQIVND (reference sequence). CDR3 nucleotide sequence: TGTGCCAGTAGTGCTTGGAGAAAATCAAACACTGAAGCTTTCTTT. Translation gives CASSAWRKSNTEAFF.

The DNA of the CDR3 is TGTGCCAGCAGCAGGGGAGTCGAGGAAAAACTGTTTTTT. Translated: CASSRGVEEKLFF. The rearrangement uses TRBV6-5 and TRBJ1-4; weak D call: TRBD1 (6 bases). Germline values: CDR1 MNHEY, CDR2 SVGAGI. The CDR3 sequence is 13 residues long. V was pared by 6 bases and J by 8 bases, with 13 bases between.

J is TRBJ2-1 and V is TRBV19; TRBD2 matches at 11 bases. This CDR3 spans 15 amino acids. Germline values: CDR1 LNHDA, CDR2 SQIVND (reference sequence). V gave up 5 bases and J gave up 5 bases; unmatched junction bases: 5. This CDR3 is CASSPGTSGHNEQFF. The CDR3 nucleotides read TGTGCCAGTAGTCCAGGGACTAGCGGCCACAATGAGCAGTTCTTC.

The chain combines TRBV4-2 with TRBJ1-5, with D possibly matching TRBD1 (5 bases). The CDR3 totals 16 residues. V lost 0 bases, J lost 6 bases, and 15 bases lay in between. Germline CDR1 reads LGHNA; CDR2 reads YNFKEQ. The CDR3 DNA sequence: TGTGCCAGCAGCCAAGACCGGGGGGGAAAAGGTCAGCCCCAGCATTTT. Its protein is CASSQDRGGKGQPQHF.

The sample holds many counts of this clone. The chain couples TRBV7-2 to TRBJ1-6; D may be TRBD1 (6 bases). V was cut by 3 bases and J by 4 bases, with 10 bases left in between. Germline assignment: CDR1 SGHTA and CDR2 FQGNSA. This CDR3 spans 15 amino acids. The CDR3 DNA reads TGTGCCAGCAGCTTCACCGGACAGTATAATTCACCCCTCCACTTT. Translating it yields CASSFTGQYNSPLHF.

The chain uses TRBV5-1 and TRBJ1-4; D perhaps matches TRBD1 (5 bases). CDR1 and CDR2 from the germline V gene are SGHRS and YFSETQ. CDR3 length equals 15 residues. V shed 4 bases and J shed 7 bases, with 17 bases lying between them. CDR3 sequence: CASSGGTKFPEKLFF. CDR3 nucleotide sequence: TGCGCCAGCAGCGGGGGGACTAAATTCCCTGAAAAACTGTTTTTT.

The genes are TRBV5-1 and TRBJ2-5; TRBD2 aligns across 12 bases. Trimming at V came to 4 bases and at J to 3 bases, leaving 7 bases not matched to a gene. CDR3 length equals 16 residues. Germline lookup yields CDR1 SGHRS and CDR2 YFSETQ. The CDR3 reads CASSRSRTSGKETQYF. Here the CDR3 DNA reads TGCGCCAGCAGCAGGTCTAGGACTAGCGGGAAAGAGACCCAGTACTTC.

V is TRBV7-9 and J is TRBJ2-3, with 7 bases identical to TRBD2. Germline V gene lookup returns CDR1 SEHNR and CDR2 FQNEAQ (reference sequence). The CDR3 spans 15 residues. V lost 4 bases to trimming and J lost 11 bases; unmatched junction nucleotides: 15. CDR3 protein: CASSSAGTIIFVQYF. In DNA, the CDR3 is TGTGCCAGCAGCTCGGCCGGGACTATTATCTTTGTGCAGTATTTT.

V usage is TRBV7-3 and J usage is TRBJ2-3; possible D gene TRBD2, 5 bases. The germline V and J ends were trimmed by 1 base and 2 bases, with 10 bases remaining between them. CDR3 length: 15 amino acids. Germline V gene lookup returns CDR1 SGHTA and CDR2 FQGTGA. In nucleotides, the CDR3 is TGTGCCAGCAGCTTAATGGACTCCGTCACAGATACGCAGTATTTT. Translation: CASSLMDSVTDTQYF. Variable domain in full (rest from reference TRBV7-3 and TRBJ2-3): GAGVSQTPSNKVTEKGKYVELRCDPISGHTALYWYRQSLGQGPEFLIYFQGTGAADDSGLPNDRFFAVRPEGSVSTLKIQRTERGDSAVYLCASSLMDSVTDTQYFGPGTRLTVL.

The chain recombines TRBV7-2 with TRBJ2-1; D is unresolved. Trimming took 5 bases from V and 6 from J, leaving 8 bases between them. The CDR3 runs 12 residues. Germline lookup yields CDR1 SGHTA and CDR2 FQGNSA. The CDR3 nucleotides read TGTGCCAGCAGCCTAACCGGCAATGAGCAGTTCTTC. It codes for CASSLTGNEQFF.

The V gene is TRBV2, the J gene TRBJ2-5; TRBD2 matches 12 bases. CDR1 is SNHLY and CDR2 is FYNNEI in the germline V gene. The trim removed 7 bases at V and 4 bases at J, leaving 13 bases unmatched. This CDR3 has 17 residues. This CDR3 is CASTGPPTSGRAETQYF. The CDR3 DNA is TGTGCCAGCACCGGTCCCCCGACTAGCGGGAGAGCAGAGACCCAGTACTTC. Full variable domain (remainder filled in from reference TRBV2 and TRBJ2-5): EPEVTQTPSHQVTQMGQEVILRCVPISNHLYFYWYRQILGQKVEFLVSFYNNEISEKSEIFDDQFSVERPDGSNFTLKIRSTKLEDSAMYFCASTGPPTSGRAETQYFGPGTRLLVL.

This clone has a single count. The V gene is TRBV15, the J gene TRBJ1-1; TRBD1 aligns across 7 bases. CDR3 size: 13 residues. V lost 0 bases and J lost 10; bases outside the gene matches: 5. CDR1 and CDR2 (germline): LNHNV, YYDKDF (reference sequence). The CDR3 region has the DNA TGTGCCACCAGCAGAGATAGGACAGGAGGAGCTTTCTTT. Its protein is CATSRDRTGGAFF.

The genes are TRBV3-1 (or the pseudogene TRBV3-2) and TRBJ2-2, with TRBD2 identical over 10 bases. Trimming removed 1 base from V and 1 base from J; junction bases left unmatched: 6. Per the germline V gene, CDR1 is LGHDT and CDR2 is YNNKEL (reference sequence). This CDR3 is built from 18 residues. CDR3 coding DNA: TGTGCCAGCAGCCAAGCGAGAAGACTAGCGGGGAACACCGGGGAGCTGTTTTTT. The encoded protein is CASSQARRLAGNTGELFF.

This chain uses TRBV19 with TRBJ2-2; 14 bases match TRBD2. This CDR3 comprises 14 residues. Germline loops: CDR1 LNHDA, CDR2 SQIVND (reference sequence). Trimming took 10 bases from V and 7 from J; bases not matched to a gene: 5. The CDR3 DNA is TGTGCCACGGGACTAGCGGGAGCAAGCGGGGAGCTGTTTTTT. Amino acid sequence: CATGLAGASGELFF.

CDR3 loop: CASRLQGGESYEQYF. The CDR3 bases are TGTGCCAGCAGGCTACAGGGTGGGGAATCCTACGAGCAGTACTTC. This chain uses TRBV2 with TRBJ2-7, with D possibly matching TRBD1 (6 bases). Germline V CDR1 and CDR2: SNHLY, FYNNEI. The length of the CDR3 is 15 residues. With 6 bases removed from V and 1 base from J, the gap between germline ends came to 16 bases. Using reference TRBV2 and TRBJ2-7 for the parts outside the CDR3, the full variable domain is EPEVTQTPSHQVTQMGQEVILRCVPISNHLYFYWYRQILGQKVEFLVSFYNNEISEKSEIFDDQFSVERPDGSNFTLKIRSTKLEDSAMYFCASRLQGGESYEQYFGPGTRLTVT.

The chain employs TRBV9 and TRBJ1-5; possibly TRBD1 for D (6 bases). Germline V gives CDR1 SGDLS, CDR2 YYNGEE. The V gene lost 0 bases and the J gene lost 5 bases, with 12 bases spanning the gap. This CDR3 contains 15 residues. CDR3 residues: CASSVGWGPDQPQHF. The CDR3 DNA sequence: TGTGCCAGCAGCGTAGGTTGGGGGCCGGATCAGCCCCAGCATTTT.